This TCR beta chain was obtained from a study of OX40 agonist ivuxolimab in advanced cancers. V gave up 0 bases and J gave up 0 bases, with 10 bases separating them. The germline CDR1 and CDR2 sequences are SGDLS and YYNGEE. The CDR3 loop spans 15 amino acids. Sequenced by immunoSEQ multiplex PCR; TCRdb stores in-frame clones only, minus some. The sample holds around 100,000 clones; approximately 90% are singletons and the top ten take approximately 0.15%. Turning to this clone: Different DNA sequences within this sample yield the same CDR3.

This receptor was taken from an adult with an advanced solid tumor such as melanoma, head and neck, liver or kidney cancer. This material consisted of CD4+ or CD8+ T cells sorted from blood, taken in a trial of the OX40 agonist ivuxolimab. The chain employs TRBV9 and TRBJ2-7; D is unclear. CDR3 coding DNA: TGTGCCAGCAGCGTAGAGCCGGGTTCCTCCTACGAGCAGTACTTC. Its translation is CASSVEPGSSYEQYF.